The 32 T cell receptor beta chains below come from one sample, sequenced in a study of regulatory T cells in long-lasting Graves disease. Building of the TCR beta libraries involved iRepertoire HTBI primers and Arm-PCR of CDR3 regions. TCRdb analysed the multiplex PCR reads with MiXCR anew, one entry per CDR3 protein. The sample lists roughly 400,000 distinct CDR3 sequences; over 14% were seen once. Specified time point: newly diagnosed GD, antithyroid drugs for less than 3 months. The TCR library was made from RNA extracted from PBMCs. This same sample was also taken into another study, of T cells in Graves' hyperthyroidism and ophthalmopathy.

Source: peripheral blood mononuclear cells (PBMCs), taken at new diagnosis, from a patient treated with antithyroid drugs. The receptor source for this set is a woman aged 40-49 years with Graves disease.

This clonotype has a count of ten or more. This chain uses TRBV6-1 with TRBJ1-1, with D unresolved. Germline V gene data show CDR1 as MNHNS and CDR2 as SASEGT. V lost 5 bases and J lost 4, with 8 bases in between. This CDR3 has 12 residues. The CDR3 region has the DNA TGTGCCAGCAGTCCCGATACCACTGAAGCTTTCTTT. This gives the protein CASSPDTTEAFF.

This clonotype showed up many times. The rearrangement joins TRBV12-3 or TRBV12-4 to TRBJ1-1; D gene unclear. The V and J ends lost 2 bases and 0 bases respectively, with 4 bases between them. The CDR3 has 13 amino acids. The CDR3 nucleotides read TGTGCCAGCAGTTTATCGGTGAACACTGAAGCTTTCTTT. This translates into CASSLSVNTEAFF.

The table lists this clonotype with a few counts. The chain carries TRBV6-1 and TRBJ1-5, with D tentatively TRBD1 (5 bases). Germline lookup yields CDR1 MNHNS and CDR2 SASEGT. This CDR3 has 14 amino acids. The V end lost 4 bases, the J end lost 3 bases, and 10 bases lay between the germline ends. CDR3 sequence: CASSVRGNNQPQHF. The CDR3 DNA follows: TGTGCCAGCAGTGTAAGGGGAAACAATCAGCCCCAGCATTTT.

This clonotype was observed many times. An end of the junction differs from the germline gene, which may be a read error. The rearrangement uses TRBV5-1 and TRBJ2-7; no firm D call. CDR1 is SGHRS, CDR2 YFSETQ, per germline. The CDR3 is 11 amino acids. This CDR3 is CASSSGYEQYF. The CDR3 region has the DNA TGTGCCAGCAGCTCTGGGTACGAGCAGTACTTC. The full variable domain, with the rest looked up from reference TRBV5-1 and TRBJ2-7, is KAGVTQTPRYLIKTRGQQVTLSCSPISGHRSVSWYQQTPGQGLQFLFEYFSETQRNKGNFPGRFSGRQFSNSRSEMNVSTLELGDSALYLCASSSGYEQYFGPGTRLTVT.

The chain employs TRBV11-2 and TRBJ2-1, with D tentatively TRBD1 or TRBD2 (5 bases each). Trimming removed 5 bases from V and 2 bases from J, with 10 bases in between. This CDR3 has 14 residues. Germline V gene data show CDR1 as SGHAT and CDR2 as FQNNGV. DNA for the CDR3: TGTGCCAGCAGCGTTAGAGGGGCCTACAATGAGCAGTTCTTC. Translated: CASSVRGAYNEQFF. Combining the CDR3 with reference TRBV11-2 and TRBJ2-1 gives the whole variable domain EAGVAQSPRYKIIEKRQSVAFWCNPISGHATLYWYQQILGQGPKLLIQFQNNGVVDDSQLPKDRFSAERLKGVDSTLKIQPAKLEDSAVYLCASSVRGAYNEQFFGPGTRLTVL.

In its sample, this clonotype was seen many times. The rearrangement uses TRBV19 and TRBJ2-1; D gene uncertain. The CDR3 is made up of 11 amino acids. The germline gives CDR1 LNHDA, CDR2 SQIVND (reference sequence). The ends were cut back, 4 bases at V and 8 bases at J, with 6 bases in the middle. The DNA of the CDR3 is TGTGCCAGTAGTAACATGGATGAGCAGTTCTTC. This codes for CASSNMDEQFF. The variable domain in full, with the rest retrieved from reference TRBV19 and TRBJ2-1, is DGGITQSPKYLFRKEGQNVTLSCEQNLNHDAMYWYRQDPGQGLRLIYYSQIVNDFQKGDIAEGYSVSREKKESFPLTVTSAQKNPTAFYLCASSNMDEQFFGPGTRLTVL.

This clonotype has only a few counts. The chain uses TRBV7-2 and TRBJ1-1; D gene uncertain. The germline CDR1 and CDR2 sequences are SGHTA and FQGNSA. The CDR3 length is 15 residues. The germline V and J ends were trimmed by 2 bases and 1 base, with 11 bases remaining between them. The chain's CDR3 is CASSLLSRRNTEAFF. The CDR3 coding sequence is TGTGCCAGCAGCTTACTAAGTCGCAGGAACACTGAAGCTTTCTTT.

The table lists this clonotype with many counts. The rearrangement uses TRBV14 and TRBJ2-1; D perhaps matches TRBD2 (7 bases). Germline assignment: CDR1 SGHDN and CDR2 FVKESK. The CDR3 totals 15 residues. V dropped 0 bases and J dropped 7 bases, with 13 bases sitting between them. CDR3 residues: CASSQERGARNEQFF. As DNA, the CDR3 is TGTGCCAGCAGCCAAGAACGGGGGGCGCGGAATGAGCAGTTCTTC.

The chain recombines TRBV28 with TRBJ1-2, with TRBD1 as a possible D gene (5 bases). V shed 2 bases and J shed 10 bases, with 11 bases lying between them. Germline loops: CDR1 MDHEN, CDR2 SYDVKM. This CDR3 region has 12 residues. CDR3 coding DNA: TGTGCCAGCAGTTTAGGAGGGGAGGCCTACACCTTC. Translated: CASSLGGEAYTF.

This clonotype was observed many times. The DNA for the CDR3 is TGTGCCAGCCTGATGGGCCAGTACTACAATGAGCAGTTCTTC. Its translation is CASLMGQYYNEQFF. This chain joins TRBV28 and TRBJ2-1; D is unclear. Germline CDR1 is MDHEN and CDR2 is SYDVKM. The CDR3 is made up of 14 amino acids. V lost 8 bases and J 3 bases, leaving 14 bases between the germline ends.

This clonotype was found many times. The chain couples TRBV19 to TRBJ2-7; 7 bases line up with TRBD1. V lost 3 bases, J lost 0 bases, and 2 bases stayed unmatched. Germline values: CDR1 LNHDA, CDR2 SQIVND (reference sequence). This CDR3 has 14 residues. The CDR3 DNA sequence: TGTGCCAGTAGTATCCGGGACAGCTCCTACGAGCAGTACTTC. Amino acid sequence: CASSIRDSSYEQYF. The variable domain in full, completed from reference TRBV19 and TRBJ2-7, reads DGGITQSPKYLFRKEGQNVTLSCEQNLNHDAMYWYRQDPGQGLRLIYYSQIVNDFQKGDIAEGYSVSREKKESFPLTVTSAQKNPTAFYLCASSIRDSSYEQYFGPGTRLTVT.

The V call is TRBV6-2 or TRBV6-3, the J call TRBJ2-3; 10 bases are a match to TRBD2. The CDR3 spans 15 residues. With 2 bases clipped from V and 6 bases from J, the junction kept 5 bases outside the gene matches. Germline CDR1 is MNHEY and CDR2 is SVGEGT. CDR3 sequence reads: CASSYKLAGWDTQYF. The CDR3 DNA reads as TGTGCCAGCAGTTACAAACTAGCGGGATGGGATACGCAGTATTTT.

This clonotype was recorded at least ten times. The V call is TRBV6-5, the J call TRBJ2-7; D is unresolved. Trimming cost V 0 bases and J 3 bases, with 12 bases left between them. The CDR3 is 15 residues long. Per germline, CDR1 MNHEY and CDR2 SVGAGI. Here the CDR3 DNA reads TGTGCCAGCAGTTACTCGGTTGGGCAGGACTACGAGCAGTACTTC. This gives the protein CASSYSVGQDYEQYF.

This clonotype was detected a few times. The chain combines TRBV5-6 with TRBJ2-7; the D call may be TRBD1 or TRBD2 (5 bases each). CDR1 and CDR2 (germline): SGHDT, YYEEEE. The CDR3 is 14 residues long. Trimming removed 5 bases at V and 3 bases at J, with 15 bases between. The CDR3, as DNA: TGTGCCAGCAGTTTTTGGGACCGCCGCTACGAGCAGTACTTC. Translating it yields CASSFWDRRYEQYF.

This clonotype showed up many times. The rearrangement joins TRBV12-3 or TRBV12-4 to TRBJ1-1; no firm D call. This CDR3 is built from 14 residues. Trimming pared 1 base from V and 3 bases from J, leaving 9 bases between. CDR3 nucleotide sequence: TGTGCCAGCAGTTTAGGGGGTGGGGACACTGAAGCTTTCTTT. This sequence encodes CASSLGGGDTEAFF.

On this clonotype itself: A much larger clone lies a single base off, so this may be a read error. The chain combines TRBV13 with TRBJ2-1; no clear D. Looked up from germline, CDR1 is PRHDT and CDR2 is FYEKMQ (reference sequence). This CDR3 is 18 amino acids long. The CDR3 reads CASSFSPQALGSYNEHFF. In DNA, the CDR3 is TGCGCCAGCAGCTTTTCCCCCCAAGCGTTGGGCTCCTACAATGAGCACTTCTTC.

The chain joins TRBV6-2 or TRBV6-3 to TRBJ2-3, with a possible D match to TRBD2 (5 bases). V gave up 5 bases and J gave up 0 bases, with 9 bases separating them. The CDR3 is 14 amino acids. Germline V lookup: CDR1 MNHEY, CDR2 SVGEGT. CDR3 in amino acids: CASSPRTSTDTQYF. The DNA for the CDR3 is TGTGCCAGCAGTCCTAGGACTAGCACAGATACGCAGTATTTT.

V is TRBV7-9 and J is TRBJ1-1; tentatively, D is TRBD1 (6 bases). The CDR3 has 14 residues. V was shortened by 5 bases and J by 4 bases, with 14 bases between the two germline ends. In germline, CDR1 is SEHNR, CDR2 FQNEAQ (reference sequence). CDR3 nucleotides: TGTGCCAGCAGCCCAGTAGCGGGGGCCACTGAAGCTTTCTTT. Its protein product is CASSPVAGATEAFF.

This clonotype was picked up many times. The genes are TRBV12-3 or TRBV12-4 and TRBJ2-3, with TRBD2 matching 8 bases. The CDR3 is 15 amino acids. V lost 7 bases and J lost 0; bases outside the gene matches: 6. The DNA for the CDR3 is TGTGCCAGCAAGGAATCTAGCGGGAGCACAGATACGCAGTATTTT. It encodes CASKESSGSTDTQYF.

The CDR3 loop is CASTWGQPDYEQYV. CDR3 nucleotides: TGTGCCAGCACGTGGGGACAGCCTGATTACGAGCAGTACGTC. This chain connects TRBV28 to TRBJ2-7; 7 positions match TRBD1. V shed 7 bases and J 4 bases; nucleotides not matched to a gene: 10. Germline V gives CDR1 MDHEN, CDR2 SYDVKM. The CDR3 loop spans 14 amino acids.

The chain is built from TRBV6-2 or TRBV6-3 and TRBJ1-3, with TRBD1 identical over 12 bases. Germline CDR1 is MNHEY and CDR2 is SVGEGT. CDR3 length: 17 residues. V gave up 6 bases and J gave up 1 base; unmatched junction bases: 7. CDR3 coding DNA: TGTGCCAGCAGAGGGACAGGGGGCAAGAAGTCTGGAAACACCATATATTTT. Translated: CASRGTGGKKSGNTIYF.

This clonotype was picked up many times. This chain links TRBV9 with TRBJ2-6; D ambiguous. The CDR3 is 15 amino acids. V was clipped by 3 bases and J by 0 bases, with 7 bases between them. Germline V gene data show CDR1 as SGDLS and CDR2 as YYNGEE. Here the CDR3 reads CASSGSRSGANVLTF. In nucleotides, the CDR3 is TGTGCCAGCAGCGGCAGCCGCTCTGGGGCCAACGTCCTGACTTTC.

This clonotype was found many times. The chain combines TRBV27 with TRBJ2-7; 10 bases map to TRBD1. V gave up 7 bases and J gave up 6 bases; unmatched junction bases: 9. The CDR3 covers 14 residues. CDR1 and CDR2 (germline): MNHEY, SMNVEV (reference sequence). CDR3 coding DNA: TGTGCCAGCACCCCCGGGACAGGGGTATTCGAGCAGTACTTC. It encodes CASTPGTGVFEQYF.

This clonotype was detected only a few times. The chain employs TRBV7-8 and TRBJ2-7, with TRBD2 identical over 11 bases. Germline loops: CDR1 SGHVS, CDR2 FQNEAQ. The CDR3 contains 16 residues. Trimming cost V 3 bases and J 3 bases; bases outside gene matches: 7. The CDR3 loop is CASSLGGLADLYEQYF. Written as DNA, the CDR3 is TGTGCCAGCAGCTTGGGGGGACTAGCGGACCTCTACGAGCAGTACTTC.

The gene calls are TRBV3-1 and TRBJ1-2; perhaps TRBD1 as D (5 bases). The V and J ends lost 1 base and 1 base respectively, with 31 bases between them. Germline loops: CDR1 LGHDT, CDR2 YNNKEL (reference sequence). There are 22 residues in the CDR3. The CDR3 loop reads CASSQVGRGFHSTIHNNYGYTF. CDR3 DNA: TGTGCCAGCAGCCAAGTTGGTAGGGGATTCCATTCGACAATCCATAATAACTATGGCTACACCTTC.

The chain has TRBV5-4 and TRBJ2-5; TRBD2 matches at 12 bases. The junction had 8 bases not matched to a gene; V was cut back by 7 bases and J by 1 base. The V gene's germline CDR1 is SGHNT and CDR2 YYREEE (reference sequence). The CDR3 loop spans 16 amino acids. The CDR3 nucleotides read TGTGCCAGCCACCGTGGGACTAGCGGGCCCCAAGAGACCCAGTACTTC. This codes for CASHRGTSGPQETQYF.

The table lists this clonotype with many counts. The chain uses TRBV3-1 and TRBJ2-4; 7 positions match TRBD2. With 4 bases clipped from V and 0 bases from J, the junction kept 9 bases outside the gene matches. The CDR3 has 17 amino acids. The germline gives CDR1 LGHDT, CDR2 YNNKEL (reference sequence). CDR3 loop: CASSPRGRDLAKNIQYF. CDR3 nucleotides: TGTGCCAGCAGCCCCCGCGGGAGAGACCTAGCCAAAAACATTCAGTACTTC.

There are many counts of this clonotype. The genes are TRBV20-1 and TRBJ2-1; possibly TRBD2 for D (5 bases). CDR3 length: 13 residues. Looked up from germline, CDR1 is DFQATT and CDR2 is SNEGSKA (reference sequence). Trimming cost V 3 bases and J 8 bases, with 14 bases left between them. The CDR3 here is CSASRLAEDEQFF. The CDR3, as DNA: TGCAGTGCTAGTCGCCTAGCTGAGGATGAGCAGTTCTTC.

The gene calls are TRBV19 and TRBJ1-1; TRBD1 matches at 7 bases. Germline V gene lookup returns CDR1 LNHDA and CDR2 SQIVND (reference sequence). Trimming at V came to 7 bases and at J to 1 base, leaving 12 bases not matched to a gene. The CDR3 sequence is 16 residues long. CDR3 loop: CASMRDSSGTNTEAFF. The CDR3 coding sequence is TGTGCCAGTATGCGGGACAGCTCCGGAACGAACACTGAAGCTTTCTTT.

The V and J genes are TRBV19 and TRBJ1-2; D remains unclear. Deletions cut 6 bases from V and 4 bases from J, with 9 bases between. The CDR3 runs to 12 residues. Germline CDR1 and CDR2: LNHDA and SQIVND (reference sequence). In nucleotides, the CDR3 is TGTGCCAGTAGACGACACGGCTATGGCTACACCTTC. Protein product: CASRRHGYGYTF.

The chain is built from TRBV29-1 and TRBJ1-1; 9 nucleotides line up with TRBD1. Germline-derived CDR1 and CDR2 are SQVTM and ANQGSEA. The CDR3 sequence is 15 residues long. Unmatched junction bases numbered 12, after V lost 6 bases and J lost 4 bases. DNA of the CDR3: TGCAGCGTGGCATACAGGGGGCGTTTAGGCACTGAAGCTTTCTTT. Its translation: CSVAYRGRLGTEAFF.

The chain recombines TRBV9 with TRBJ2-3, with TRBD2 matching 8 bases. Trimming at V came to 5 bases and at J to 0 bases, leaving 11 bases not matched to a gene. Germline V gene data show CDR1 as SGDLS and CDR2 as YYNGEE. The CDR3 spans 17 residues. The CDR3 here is CASSGTRGPSSTDTQYF. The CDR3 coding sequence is TGTGCCAGCAGTGGGACTAGGGGACCGTCAAGCACAGATACGCAGTATTTT.